This passage covers 10 T cell receptor beta chains from one sample sequenced in a study of blood T cell repertoires in COVID-19. The data were produced by immunoSEQ multiplex PCR, yet TCRdb's version contains in-frame clones alone and is incomplete. Altogether 100,000 to 150,000 clones are present, roughly three quarters being singletons, with the ten largest covering 1.5% to 2%. Sequencing was performed on peripheral blood. The receptor source for this set is a woman between 65 and 79 years old with acute or convalescent COVID-19.

The genes are TRBV2 and TRBJ1-4; no firm D call. This CDR3 is 14 amino acids long. Trimming cost V 7 bases and J 0 bases, with 9 bases left between them. Germline V gene lookup returns CDR1 SNHLY and CDR2 FYNNEI. The CDR3 loop is CASKLQTTNEKLFF. The DNA of the CDR3 is TGTGCCAGCAAATTACAGACAACTAATGAAAAACTGTTTTTT.

This sequence joins TRBV19 and TRBJ2-3, with D uncertain. This CDR3 has 14 residues. Trimming removed 4 bases from V and 2 bases from J, with 10 bases in between. Germline loops: CDR1 LNHDA, CDR2 SQIVND (reference sequence). The DNA of the CDR3 is TGTGCCAGTAGTAGAGGAGCCTCCACAGATACGCAGTATTTT. This encodes CASSRGASTDTQYF.

This chain links TRBV27 with TRBJ2-7, with 9 bases matching TRBD2. The J segment lost 2 bases and the V segment lost 6 bases, leaving 5 bases of the junction unmatched. In germline, CDR1 is MNHEY, CDR2 SMNVEV (reference sequence). The CDR3 runs to 14 residues. Here the CDR3 DNA reads TGTGCCAGCAGCGCAAGCGGGAGGACCTACGAGCAGTACTTC. It is translated as CASSASGRTYEQYF.

The chain uses TRBV6-5 and TRBJ1-1, with 9 bases fitting TRBD1. CDR3 length: 15 amino acids. Germline CDR1 is MNHEY and CDR2 is SVGAGI. Unmatched junction bases numbered 6, after V lost 2 bases and J lost 5 bases. The CDR3 DNA reads as TGTGCCAGCAGTTACACGACAGGGGGACGGACTGAAGCTTTCTTT. Translated: CASSYTTGGRTEAFF.

This chain uses TRBV18 with TRBJ2-7, with D tentatively TRBD1 (6 bases). Trimming shortened V by 0 bases and J by 0 bases, and 9 bases separated the two germline ends. CDR1 is KGHSH and CDR2 is LQKENI in the germline V gene. The CDR3 is 15 amino acids. The CDR3 region has the DNA TGTGCCAGCTCACCACCGGGGACAACCTCCTACGAGCAGTACTTC. It encodes CASSPPGTTSYEQYF. Combining the CDR3 with reference TRBV18 and TRBJ2-7 gives the whole variable domain NAGVMQNPRHLVRRRGQEARLRCSPMKGHSHVYWYRQLPEEGLKFMVYLQKENIIDESGMPKERFSAEFPKEGPSILRIQQVVRGDSAAYFCASSPPGTTSYEQYFGPGTRLTVT.

This clone is a singleton in its sample. The rearrangement links TRBV5-8 to TRBJ2-3; TRBD1 might be the D (6 bases). The V end was cut by 4 bases, the J end by 2 bases, with 17 bases between. The CDR3 spans 16 residues. CDR1 SGHTS and CDR2 YDEGEE come from the germline V gene. The CDR3 sequence is CASSRLLTGFTDTQYF. Written as DNA, the CDR3 is TGTGCCAGCAGCCGACTACTGACAGGTTTCACAGATACGCAGTATTTT.

The chain is built from TRBV3-1 (or the pseudogene TRBV3-2) and TRBJ2-1, with 9 bases that match TRBD2. V trimming: 1 base; J trimming: 7 bases; junction bases outside the gene matches: 11. Germline assignment: CDR1 LGHDT and CDR2 YNNKEL (reference sequence). This CDR3 is 17 amino acids long. The CDR3 spells CASSQALRGLARNEQFF. DNA for the CDR3: TGTGCCAGCAGCCAAGCCTTACGGGGACTAGCACGGAATGAGCAGTTCTTC.

The V call is TRBV19, the J call TRBJ2-1, with 8 bases aligning to TRBD2. V gave up 6 bases and J gave up 3 bases; unmatched junction bases: 7. Germline V gene data show CDR1 as LNHDA and CDR2 as SQIVND (reference sequence). The CDR3 sequence is 15 residues long. In nucleotides, the CDR3 is TGTGCCAGTAGCTTCTCGGGACTAGACTACAATGAGCAGTTCTTC. Its translation is CASSFSGLDYNEQFF.

This clone was seen just once. The rearrangement joins TRBV30 to TRBJ2-7, with 7 nucleotides matching TRBD1. The CDR3 runs to 13 residues. V lost 8 bases and J lost 7; bases outside the gene matches: 14. From germline, CDR1 is GTSNPN and CDR2 SVGIG (reference sequence). The CDR3 spells CAGARQGLGEQYF. Here the CDR3 DNA reads TGTGCCGGCGCTCGACAGGGCCTCGGGGAGCAGTACTTC.

The chain is built from TRBV27 and TRBJ2-1; 10 bases are shared with TRBD2. Germline trimming cut 0 bases from V and 5 bases from J; bases unmatched to any gene: 4. Per germline, CDR1 MNHEY and CDR2 SMNVEV (reference sequence). This CDR3 has 16 amino acids. CDR3 residues: CASSLSGTSAHNEQFF. The CDR3 region has the DNA TGTGCCAGCAGTTTATCCGGGACTAGCGCACACAATGAGCAGTTCTTC.